This entry features one TCR beta chain sequence. The data were obtained in a study of blood T cell repertoires in COVID-19. At the level of the study: The United States, Italy and Spain provided the acute and convalescent COVID-19 samples. Sample material is recorded as cDNA or gDNA derived from T cells, B-cell-depleted T cells, or PBMCs.

Original analysis: Nucleated cell number was recorded as an estimate derived from reference gene primer amplification. The repertoire was sequenced with immunoSEQ multiplex PCR; TCRdb's copy has only in-frame clones and lacks some. The V and J calls and clone size come from that table; D and trimming were worked out from the DNA. The sample holds approximately 16,000 clones, 75% to 90% seen once. Per germline, CDR1 GTSNPN and CDR2 SVGIG (reference sequence). V gave up 0 bases and J gave up 6 bases, with 9 bases separating them. There are 14 residues in the CDR3. This receptor was obtained from an older man with active or convalescent COVID-19. The gene calls are TRBV30 and TRBJ1-6; D is undetermined. Source material: peripheral blood. This chain's CDR3 is CAWSVRFVNSPLHF. DNA of the CDR3: TGTGCCTGGAGTGTACGGTTTGTTAATTCACCCCTCCACTTT.